A selection of T cell receptor beta chains follows, all from one sample in a study of Graves' ophthalmopathy and Graves' hyperthyroidism. MiXCR, run by TCRdb on the multiplex PCR reads, gives a single entry per CDR3 protein. The sample lists 210,000 or so distinct CDR3 sequences; 25% to 30% were seen once. Input material: peripheral blood. These receptors were collected from a man aged 45-65 years with Graves' ophthalmopathy. The CDR3 runs from the conserved cysteine through the conserved F or W. The D gene is left open where the match is weak. Clone size is given for some rows only: seen once, a few or many times, or a class if the clone is expanded.

J: TRBJ2-5
V: TRBV9
D: TRBD2
size: many
DNA: TGTGCCAGCAGCGTCGGAGCGGGAGATAGGGAGACCCAGTACTTC
CDR3: CASSVGAGDRETQYF

J: TRBJ2-5
V: TRBV6-5
D: TRBD1
size: many
DNA: TGTGCCAGCAGGAGAACAGGGGGCGGGGAGACCCAGTACTTC
CDR3: CASRRTGGGETQYF

J: TRBJ2-7
V: TRBV10-3
D: .
size: many
DNA: TGTGCCATCAGTGAGGGTCAGCTCTACGAGCAGTACTTC
CDR3: CAISEGQLYEQYF

J: TRBJ1-5
V: TRBV6-1
D: TRBD1
size: many
DNA: TGTGCCAGCAGCGCGGACAGGGGGCATATCCAGCCCCAGCATTTT
CDR3: CASSADRGHIQPQHF

J: TRBJ2-7
V: TRBV27
D: TRBD1
size: many
DNA: TGTGCCAGCAGTTTAGGTTCGGGACAGGGTCCTGGAAAGCAGTACTTC
CDR3: CASSLGSGQGPGKQYF

J: TRBJ2-5
V: TRBV6-5
D: TRBD2
size: many
DNA: TGTGCCAGCAGTTACTCAACTAGCGGGAGCGAGACCCAGTACTTC
CDR3: CASSYSTSGSETQYF

J: TRBJ2-5
V: TRBV7-2
D: .
size: many
DNA: TGTGCCAGCAGCAACCCGGGACTGTATGAGACCCAGTACTTC
CDR3: CASSNPGLYETQYF

J: TRBJ1-5
V: TRBV6-2/TRBV6-3
D: .
size: few
DNA: TGTGCCAGCAGTTACCCCGACAGACCACTTAGCAATCAGCCCCAGCATTTT
CDR3: CASSYPDRPLSNQPQHF

J: TRBJ2-5
V: TRBV28
D: .
size: .
DNA: TGTGCCAGCAGCCCCCCCCGGGCGTACCAAGAGACCCAGTACTTC
CDR3: CASSPPRAYQETQYF

J: TRBJ1-2
V: TRBV20-1
D: .
size: many
DNA: TGCAGTGCCCGGACGGCTGGGTATGGCTACACCTTC
CDR3: CSARTAGYGYTF

J: TRBJ1-1
V: TRBV19
D: TRBD1
size: .
DNA: TGTGCCAGCGTACCATGGGGACAGGGGACTGAAGCTTTCTTT
CDR3: CASVPWGQGTEAFF

J: TRBJ2-5
V: TRBV12-3/TRBV12-4
D: .
size: many
DNA: TGTGCCAGCAGTATGTACCAAGAGACCCAGTACTTC
CDR3: CASSMYQETQYF

J: TRBJ2-7
V: TRBV12-3/TRBV12-4
D: .
size: many
DNA: TGTGCCAGCAGTTCCTCCGTTGGCGAGCAGTACTTC
CDR3: CASSSSVGEQYF

J: TRBJ2-5
V: TRBV10-3
D: .
size: many
DNA: TGTGCCATTAAACCGGCGGAAAAAGAGACCCAGTACTTC
CDR3: CAIKPAEKETQYF

J: TRBJ1-5
V: TRBV15
D: TRBD1
size: .
DNA: TGTGCCACCAGCAGAGGAACGACAGGGCTTCATCAGCCCCAGCATTTT
CDR3: CATSRGTTGLHQPQHF

J: TRBJ1-1
V: TRBV7-9
D: TRBD1
size: many
DNA: TGTGCCAGCAGCTCCCCAGGGGGAAGCAATGAAGCTTTCTTT
CDR3: CASSSPGGSNEAFF

J: TRBJ1-1
V: TRBV27
D: .
size: many
DNA: TGTGCCAGCAGTTTGTCGGTCAAGGCTGAAGCTTTCTTT
CDR3: CASSLSVKAEAFF

J: TRBJ2-7
V: TRBV6-1
D: .
size: many
DNA: TGTGCCAGCAGTGCTACCGGGCTGGGTATGGACGAGCAGTACTTC
CDR3: CASSATGLGMDEQYF

J: TRBJ1-5
V: TRBV7-2
D: .
size: few
DNA: TGTGCCAGCAGCTTCCATCCGGATCAGCCCCAGCATTTT
CDR3: CASSFHPDQPQHF

J: TRBJ2-2
V: TRBV11-2
D: .
size: .
DNA: TGTGCCAGCAGCTTCGGGGGGACATCCGCAACCGGGGAGCTGTTTTTT
CDR3: CASSFGGTSATGELFF

J: TRBJ1-2
V: TRBV28
D: TRBD1
size: once
DNA: TGTGCCAGCAGTTCCAACCGGGACAGGGATGGCTACACCTTC
CDR3: CASSSNRDRDGYTF

J: TRBJ2-5
V: TRBV20-1
D: .
size: .
DNA: TGCAGTGCTAGAGGGGGGGAACAGACCCAGTACTTC
CDR3: CSARGGEQTQYF

J: TRBJ2-7
V: TRBV28
D: TRBD1
size: .
DNA: TGTGCCAGCAGGTCTGCCGGGACAGGCGAGCAGTACTTC
CDR3: CASRSAGTGEQYF

J: TRBJ2-7
V: TRBV20-1
D: .
size: many
DNA: TGCAGTGCTAGAGGACAGATCGCATTCTACGAGCAGTACTTC
CDR3: CSARGQIAFYEQYF

J: TRBJ1-1
V: TRBV28
D: .
size: many
DNA: TGTGCCAGCAAGTCGGACATTAACACTGAAGCTTTCTTT
CDR3: CASKSDINTEAFF

J: TRBJ2-5
V: TRBV10-3
D: .
size: many
DNA: TGTGCCATCAGTGAGCGGTCGCAAGAGACCCAGTACTTC
CDR3: CAISERSQETQYF

J: TRBJ1-5
V: TRBV28
D: .
size: many
DNA: TGTGCCAGCAGTCCCGGGGCAGTTGATCAGCCCCAGCATTTT
CDR3: CASSPGAVDQPQHF

J: TRBJ2-2
V: TRBV6-2/TRBV6-3
D: TRBD2
size: many
DNA: TGTGCCAGCACCACTAGCGGGGTCCGGGAGCTGTTTTTT
CDR3: CASTTSGVRELFF

J: TRBJ2-7
V: TRBV24-1
D: TRBD1
size: .
DNA: TGTGCCACCAGTGATCCGGGGACAGGTACCTACGAGCAGTACTTC
CDR3: CATSDPGTGTYEQYF